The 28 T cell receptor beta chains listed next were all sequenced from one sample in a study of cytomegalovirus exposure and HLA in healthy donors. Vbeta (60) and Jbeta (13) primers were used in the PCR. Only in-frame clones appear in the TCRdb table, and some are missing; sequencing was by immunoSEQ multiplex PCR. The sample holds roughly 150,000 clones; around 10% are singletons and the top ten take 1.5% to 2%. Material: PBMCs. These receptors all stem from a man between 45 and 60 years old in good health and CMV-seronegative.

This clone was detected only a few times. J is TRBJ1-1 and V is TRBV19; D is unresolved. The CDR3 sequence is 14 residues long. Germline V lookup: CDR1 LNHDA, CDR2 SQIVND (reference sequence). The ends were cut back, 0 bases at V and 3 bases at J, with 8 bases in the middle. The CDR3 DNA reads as TGTGCCAGTAGTATAGATCGGTTGGACACTGAAGCTTTCTTT. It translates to CASSIDRLDTEAFF.

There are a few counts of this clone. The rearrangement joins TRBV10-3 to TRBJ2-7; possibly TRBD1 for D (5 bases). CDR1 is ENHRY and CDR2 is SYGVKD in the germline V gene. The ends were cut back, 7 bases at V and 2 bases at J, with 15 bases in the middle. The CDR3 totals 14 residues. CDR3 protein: CAIKIQGSTYEQYF. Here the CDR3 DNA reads TGTGCCATCAAGATTCAGGGTAGCACCTACGAGCAGTACTTC.

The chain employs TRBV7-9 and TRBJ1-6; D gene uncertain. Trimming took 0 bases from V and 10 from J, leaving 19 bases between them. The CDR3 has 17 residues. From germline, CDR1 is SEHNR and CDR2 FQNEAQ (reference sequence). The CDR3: CASSLAAGGGVGSPLHF. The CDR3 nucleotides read TGTGCCAGCAGCTTAGCGGCGGGTGGCGGGGTTGGATCACCCCTCCACTTT.

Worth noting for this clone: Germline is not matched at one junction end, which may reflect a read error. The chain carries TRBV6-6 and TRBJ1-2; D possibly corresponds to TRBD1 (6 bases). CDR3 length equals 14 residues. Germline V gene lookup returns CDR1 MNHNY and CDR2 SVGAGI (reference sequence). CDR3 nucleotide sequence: TGTGCCAGCAGTTACTCAGCAGGGGTGGATGGCTCCACCTTC. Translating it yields CASSYSAGVDGSTF.

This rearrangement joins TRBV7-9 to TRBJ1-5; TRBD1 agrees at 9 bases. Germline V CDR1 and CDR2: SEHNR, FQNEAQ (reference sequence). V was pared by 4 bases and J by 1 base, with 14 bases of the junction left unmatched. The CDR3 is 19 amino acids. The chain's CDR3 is CASSSYQGTGFSSNQPQHF. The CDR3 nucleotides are TGTGCCAGCAGCTCTTACCAAGGGACAGGGTTTTCGAGCAATCAGCCCCAGCATTTT.

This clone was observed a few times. This CDR3 is CASSLGWGGNTEAFF. CDR3 sequence (DNA): TGTGCCAGCAGCTTAGGCTGGGGGGGGAACACTGAAGCTTTCTTT. The gene calls are TRBV11-2 and TRBJ1-1; D possibly corresponds to TRBD1 (5 bases). Germline V gene data show CDR1 as SGHAT and CDR2 as FQNNGV. V lost 1 base and J lost 1, with 10 bases in between. The CDR3 has 15 amino acids.

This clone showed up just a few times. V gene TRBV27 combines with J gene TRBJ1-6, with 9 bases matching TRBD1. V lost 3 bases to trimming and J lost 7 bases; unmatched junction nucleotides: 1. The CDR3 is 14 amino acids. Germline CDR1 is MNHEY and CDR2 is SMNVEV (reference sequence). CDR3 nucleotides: TGTGCCAGCAGTTTGGGGACAGGGAATTCACCCCTCCACTTT. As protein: CASSLGTGNSPLHF.

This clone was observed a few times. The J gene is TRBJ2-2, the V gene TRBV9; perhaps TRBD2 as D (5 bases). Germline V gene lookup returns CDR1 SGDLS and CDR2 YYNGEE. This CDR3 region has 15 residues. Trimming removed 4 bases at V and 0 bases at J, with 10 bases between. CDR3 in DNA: TGTGCCAGCAGCTCCGGGAACACGAACACCGGGGAGCTGTTTTTT. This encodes CASSSGNTNTGELFF.

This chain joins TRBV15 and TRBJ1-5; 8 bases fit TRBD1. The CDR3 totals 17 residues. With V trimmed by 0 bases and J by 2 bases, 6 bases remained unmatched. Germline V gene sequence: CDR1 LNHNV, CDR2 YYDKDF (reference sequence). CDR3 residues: CATSRDPTGEGNQPQHF. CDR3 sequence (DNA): TGTGCCACCAGCAGAGACCCGACAGGGGAGGGCAATCAGCCCCAGCATTTT.

The CDR3: CSVPGLAPDTQYF. The CDR3 DNA reads TGCAGCGTTCCCGGACTAGCCCCAGATACGCAGTATTTT. This chain uses TRBV29-1 with TRBJ2-3; TRBD2 aligns across 8 bases. The V gene's germline CDR1 is SQVTM and CDR2 ANQGSEA. V shed 5 bases and J 4 bases; nucleotides not matched to a gene: 5. The CDR3 has 13 residues.

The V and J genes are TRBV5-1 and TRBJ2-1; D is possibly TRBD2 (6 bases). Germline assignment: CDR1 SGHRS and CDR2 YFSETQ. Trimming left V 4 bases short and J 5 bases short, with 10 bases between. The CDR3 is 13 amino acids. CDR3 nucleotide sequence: TGCGCCAGCAGCACTTGGGGGGACAATGAGCAGTTCTTC. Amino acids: CASSTWGDNEQFF.

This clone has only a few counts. CDR3 sequence (DNA): TGTGCCAGCAGTTTAGGCAGGGGCGCCTACGAGCAGTACTTC. Translating gives CASSLGRGAYEQYF. This sequence joins TRBV27 and TRBJ2-7, with D tentatively TRBD1 (6 bases). There are 14 residues in the CDR3. The V gene's germline CDR1 is MNHEY and CDR2 SMNVEV (reference sequence). Between the trimmed V and J ends, which lost 2 bases and 2 bases, there was a span of 10 bases.

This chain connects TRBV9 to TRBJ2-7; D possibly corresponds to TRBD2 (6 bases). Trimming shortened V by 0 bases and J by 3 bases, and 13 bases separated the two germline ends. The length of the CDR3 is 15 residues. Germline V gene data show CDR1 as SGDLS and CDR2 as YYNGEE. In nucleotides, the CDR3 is TGTGCCAGCAGCGTAGCCCCGGGGGAGAGCTACGAGCAGTACTTC. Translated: CASSVAPGESYEQYF.

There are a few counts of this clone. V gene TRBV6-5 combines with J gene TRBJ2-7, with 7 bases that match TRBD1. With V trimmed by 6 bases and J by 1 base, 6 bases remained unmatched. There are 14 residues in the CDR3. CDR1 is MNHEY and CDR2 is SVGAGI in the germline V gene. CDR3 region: CASSARQGSYEQYF. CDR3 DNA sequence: TGTGCCAGCAGCGCGAGACAGGGATCCTACGAGCAGTACTTC.

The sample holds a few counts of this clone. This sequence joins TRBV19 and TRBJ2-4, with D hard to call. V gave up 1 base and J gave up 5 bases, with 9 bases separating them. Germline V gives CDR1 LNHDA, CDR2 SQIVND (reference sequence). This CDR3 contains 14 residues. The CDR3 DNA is TGTGCCAGTAGTATAGGCGGCGGAGAAAACATTCAGTACTTC. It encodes CASSIGGGENIQYF.

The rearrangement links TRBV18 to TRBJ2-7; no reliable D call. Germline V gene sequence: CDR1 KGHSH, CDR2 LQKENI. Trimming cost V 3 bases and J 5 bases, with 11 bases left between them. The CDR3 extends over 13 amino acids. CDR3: CASSPPYRDEQYF. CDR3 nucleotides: TGTGCCAGCTCACCTCCTTACAGAGACGAGCAGTACTTC.

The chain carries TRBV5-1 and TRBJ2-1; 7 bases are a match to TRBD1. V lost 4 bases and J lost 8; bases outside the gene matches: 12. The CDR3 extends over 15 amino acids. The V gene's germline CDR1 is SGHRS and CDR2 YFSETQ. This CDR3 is CASSVDRVPLDEQFF. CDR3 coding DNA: TGCGCCAGCAGCGTCGACAGGGTTCCTCTTGATGAGCAGTTCTTC.

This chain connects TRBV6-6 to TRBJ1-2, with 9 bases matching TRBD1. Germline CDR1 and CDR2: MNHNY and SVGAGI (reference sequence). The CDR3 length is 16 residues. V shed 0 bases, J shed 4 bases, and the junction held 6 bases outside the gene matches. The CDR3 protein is CASSYSRDRVGYGYTF. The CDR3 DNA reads TGTGCCAGCAGTTACTCGAGGGACAGGGTTGGCTATGGCTACACCTTC.

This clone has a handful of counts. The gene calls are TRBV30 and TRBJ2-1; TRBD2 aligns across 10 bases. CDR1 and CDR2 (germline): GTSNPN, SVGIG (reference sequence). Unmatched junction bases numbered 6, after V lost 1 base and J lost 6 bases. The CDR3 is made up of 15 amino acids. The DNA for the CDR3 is TGTGCCTGGAGTGGGGGGGCTAGCGGGAGCAATGAGCAGTTCTTC. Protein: CAWSGGASGSNEQFF.

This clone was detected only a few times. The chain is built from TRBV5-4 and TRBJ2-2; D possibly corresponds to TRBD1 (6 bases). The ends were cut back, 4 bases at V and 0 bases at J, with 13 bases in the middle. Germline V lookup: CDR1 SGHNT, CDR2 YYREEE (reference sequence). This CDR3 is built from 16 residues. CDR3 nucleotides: TGTGCCAGCAGCAGGACAGCTAGCTCGAACACCGGGGAGCTGTTTTTT. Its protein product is CASSRTASSNTGELFF.

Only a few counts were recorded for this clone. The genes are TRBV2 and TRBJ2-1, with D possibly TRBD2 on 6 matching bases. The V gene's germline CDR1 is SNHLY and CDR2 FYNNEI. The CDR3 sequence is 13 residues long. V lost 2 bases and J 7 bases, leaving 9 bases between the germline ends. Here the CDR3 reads CASSEYRGNEQFF. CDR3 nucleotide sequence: TGTGCCAGCAGTGAATATCGGGGGAATGAGCAGTTCTTC.

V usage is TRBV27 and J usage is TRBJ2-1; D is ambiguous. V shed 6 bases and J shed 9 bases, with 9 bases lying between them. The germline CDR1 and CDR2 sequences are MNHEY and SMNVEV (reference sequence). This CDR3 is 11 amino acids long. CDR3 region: CASSWAGEQFF. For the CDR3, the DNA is TGTGCCAGCAGCTGGGCCGGTGAGCAGTTCTTC.

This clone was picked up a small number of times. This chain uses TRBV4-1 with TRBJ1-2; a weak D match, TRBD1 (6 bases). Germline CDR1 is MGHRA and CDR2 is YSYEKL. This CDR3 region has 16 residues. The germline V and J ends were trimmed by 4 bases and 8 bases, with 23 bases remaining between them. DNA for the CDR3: TGCGCCAGCAGCCCTCGAGGGGGTTCGGGCTTCAACGGCTACACCTTC. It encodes CASSPRGGSGFNGYTF.

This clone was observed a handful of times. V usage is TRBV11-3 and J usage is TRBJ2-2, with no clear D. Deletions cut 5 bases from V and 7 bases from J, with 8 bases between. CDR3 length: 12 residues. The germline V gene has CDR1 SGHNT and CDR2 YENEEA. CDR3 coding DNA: TGTGCCAGCAGCACCTCAGACGGGGAGCTGTTTTTT. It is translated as CASSTSDGELFF.

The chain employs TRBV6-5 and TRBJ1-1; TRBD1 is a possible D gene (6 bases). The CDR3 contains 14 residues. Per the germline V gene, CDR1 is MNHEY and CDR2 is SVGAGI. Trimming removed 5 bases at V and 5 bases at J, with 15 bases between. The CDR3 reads CASSAGALGTEAFF. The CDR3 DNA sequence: TGTGCCAGCAGTGCAGGGGCTTTAGGGACTGAAGCTTTCTTT.

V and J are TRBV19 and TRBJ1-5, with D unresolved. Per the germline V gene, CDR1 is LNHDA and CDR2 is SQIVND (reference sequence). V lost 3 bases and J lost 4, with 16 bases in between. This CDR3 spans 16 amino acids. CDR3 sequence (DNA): TGTGCCAGTAGTATTACTTACGGGCCGGGAAATCAGCCCCAGCATTTT. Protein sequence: CASSITYGPGNQPQHF.

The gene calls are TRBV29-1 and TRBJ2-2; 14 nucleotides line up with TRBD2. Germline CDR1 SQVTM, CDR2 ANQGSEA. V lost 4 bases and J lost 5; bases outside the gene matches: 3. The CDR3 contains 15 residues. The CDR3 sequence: CSVGLAGGLTGELFF. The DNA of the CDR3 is TGCAGCGTTGGACTAGCGGGGGGGCTGACCGGGGAGCTGTTTTTT.

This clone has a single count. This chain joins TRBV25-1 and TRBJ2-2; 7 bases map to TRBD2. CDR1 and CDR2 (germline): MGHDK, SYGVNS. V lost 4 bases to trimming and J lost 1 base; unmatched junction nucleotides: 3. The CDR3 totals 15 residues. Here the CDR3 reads CASSGGLENTGELFF. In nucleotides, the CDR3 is TGTGCCAGCAGTGGAGGACTAGAGAACACCGGGGAGCTGTTTTTT.